These 7 T cell receptor beta chains came from one sample sequenced in a study of blood T cells in healthy people across ages. A second PCR of about 6 to 11 cycles used a sample-barcoded 5' primer and a J-beta primer mix. One entry per CDR3 protein, called by TCRdb with MiXCR from the 5' RACE reads. The table includes roughly 900,000 distinct CDR3 sequences, 45% to 50% detected once. Sequencing used blood. The receptors originated from a man younger than 40 in good health.

This clonotype was observed a few times. The chain couples TRBV5-1 to TRBJ1-2, with TRBD1 matching 9 bases. Germline V gene lookup returns CDR1 SGHRS and CDR2 YFSETQ. This CDR3 region has 14 residues. J gave up 6 bases and V 3 bases, and 6 bases lay outside the gene matches. The CDR3 DNA is TGCGCCAGCAGCTCAGGACAGGGGAATCATGGCTACACCTTC. Translation gives CASSSGQGNHGYTF.

The gene calls are TRBV4-2 and TRBJ1-4; D is uncertain. V gave up 0 bases and J gave up 7 bases, with 15 bases separating them. The CDR3 runs to 16 residues. The V gene's germline CDR1 is LGHNA and CDR2 YNFKEQ. The CDR3 DNA is TGTGCCAGCAGCCAAGATCGCGACGGGGTCGGTGAAAAACTGTTTTTT. It codes for CASSQDRDGVGEKLFF.

This clonotype was seen only a few times. The chain employs TRBV12-3 or TRBV12-4 and TRBJ1-2; D perhaps matches TRBD1 (6 bases). This CDR3 comprises 13 residues. The V and J ends lost 3 bases and 6 bases respectively, with 11 bases between them. This chain's CDR3 is CASSFWGADGYTF. CDR3 bases: TGTGCCAGCAGTTTTTGGGGGGCGGATGGCTACACCTTC.

The rearrangement joins TRBV4-1 to TRBJ2-3; 12 bases map to TRBD2. CDR1 and CDR2 (germline): MGHRA, YSYEKL. V shed 2 bases and J 5 bases; nucleotides not matched to a gene: 5. The CDR3 spans 16 residues. CDR3: CASSQPSGGARDTQYF. The CDR3 DNA reads as TGCGCCAGCAGCCAACCTAGCGGGGGGGCCAGAGATACGCAGTATTTT.

This clonotype showed up just a few times. The V call is TRBV20-1, the J call TRBJ2-4; TRBD2 is a possible D gene (6 bases). Deletions cut 5 bases from V and 2 bases from J, with 16 bases between. Germline assignment: CDR1 DFQATT and CDR2 SNEGSKA (reference sequence). This CDR3 region has 15 residues. CDR3 in DNA: TGCAGTGCTCCCGATGCAGGGAGGCCCAAAAACATTCAGTACTTC. It is translated as CSAPDAGRPKNIQYF.

This chain joins TRBV5-5 and TRBJ2-3, with D maybe TRBD1 (5 bases). The V gene's germline CDR1 is SGHKS and CDR2 YYEKEE (reference sequence). There are 14 residues in the CDR3. Trimming stripped 3 bases from V and 5 bases from J, with 13 bases between. This CDR3 is CASSSTGILDTQYF. For the CDR3, the DNA is TGTGCCAGCAGCTCAACAGGAATACTAGATACGCAGTATTTT.

This clonotype has more than one count but fewer than ten. The chain joins TRBV10-3 to TRBJ2-5; 10 bases map to TRBD1. Germline V gene data show CDR1 as ENHRY and CDR2 as SYGVKD. Unmatched junction bases numbered 21, after V lost 9 bases and J lost 11 bases. The CDR3 is made up of 16 amino acids. This chain's CDR3 is CAIEPAGQGGFNEQYF. The CDR3, as DNA: TGTGCCATAGAGCCCGCAGGACAGGGGGGATTCAATGAGCAGTACTTC.